This TCR beta chain was captured in a study of CD8 T cells in ankylosing spondylitis. From the 5' RACE reads, TCRdb called clonotypes with MiXCR, one entry per CDR3 protein. The sample includes about 330,000 distinct CDR3 sequences, under 8.5% of them seen just once. Notes on the study in general: Reports of some motif variants in reactive arthritis synovial fluid and blood predate this one. Matched synovial fluid from ankylosing spondylitis patients was reported to be enriched for disease-linked clones. Seemingly characteristic of ankylosing spondylitis blood was a TCR beta motif consisting of about 8 highly homologous variants. As for the disease-linked clones, they showed a CD8+ phenotype and occurred at relatively low frequencies in peripheral blood.

This clonotype was observed many times. Its cognate antigen is unknown. The V and J ends lost 0 bases and 4 bases, in that order; junction bases with no gene match: 6. The germline gives CDR1 SGHRS, CDR2 YFSETQ. The CDR3 sequence is 16 residues long. The clonotype was recovered from a male donor with ankylosing spondylitis. The source material was blood, either unsorted or a sorted T cell fraction (not recorded which). The chain recombines TRBV5-1 with TRBJ2-1, with 8 bases matching TRBD2. CDR3 sequence reads: CASSLVALAEYNEQFF. CDR3 sequence (DNA): TGCGCCAGCAGCTTGGTGGCACTAGCGGAATACAATGAGCAGTTCTTC.